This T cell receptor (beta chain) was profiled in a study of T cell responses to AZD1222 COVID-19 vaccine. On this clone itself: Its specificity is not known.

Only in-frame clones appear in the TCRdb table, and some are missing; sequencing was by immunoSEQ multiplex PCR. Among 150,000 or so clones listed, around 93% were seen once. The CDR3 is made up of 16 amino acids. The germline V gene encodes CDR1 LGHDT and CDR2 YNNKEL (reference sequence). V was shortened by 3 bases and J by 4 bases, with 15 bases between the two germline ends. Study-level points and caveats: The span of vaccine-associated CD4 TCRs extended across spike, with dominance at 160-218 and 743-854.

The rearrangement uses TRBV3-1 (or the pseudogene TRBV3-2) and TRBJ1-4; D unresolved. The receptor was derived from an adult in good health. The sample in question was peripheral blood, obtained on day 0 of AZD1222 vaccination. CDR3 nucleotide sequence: TGTGCCAGCAGCCAGGGAGGGCGCCCAGGTAATGAAAAACTGTTTTTT. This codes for CASSQGGRPGNEKLFF.